This T cell receptor (beta chain) comes out of a study of T cells after yellow fever vaccination. General study results and limits: There was a small share of clonotypes that showed up in both the CD4 and CD8 compartments.

Each CDR3 protein gets one entry after TCRdb re-called the 5' RACE reads with MiXCR. The data hold roughly 96,000 distinct CDR3 sequences, with about 8.2% observed a single time. The V end was cut by 6 bases, the J end by 2 bases, with 5 bases between. CDR3 size: 11 residues. The origin of this receptor is a man between 18 and 29 years old who received the YFV17D yellow fever vaccine. Sequenced material: CD8+ T cells not binding an NS4B(214-222) dextramer, sorted from PBMCs, taken less than 18 days after the first yellow fever vaccination. The rearrangement uses TRBV12-3 or TRBV12-4 and TRBJ2-7; D is undetermined. The CDR3 sequence is CASSRAYEQYV. The CDR3, as DNA: TGTGCCAGCAGCCGGGCCTACGAGCAGTACGTC.